Listed below are T cell receptor beta chains from one sample, sequenced in a study of CD8 T cells in Susac syndrome. TCRdb fed the immunoSEQ multiplex PCR reads into MiXCR, producing one record per CDR3 protein. Here the sample spans around 280,000 distinct CDR3 sequences, about 90% being singletons. Sequencing used CD4+ T cells from PBMCs. These TCRs come from a human donor with multiple sclerosis. CDR3s include the opening cysteine and the closing phenylalanine or tryptophan. Each record gives: V gene, D gene, clone size, J gene, CDR3 protein, CDR3 DNA. D genes are given only for firm matches. Size tells how often a clone was seen (once, few, many) or the class of an expanded clone, and some rows leave it out.

V: TRBV11-1; D: .; size: .; J: TRBJ1-1; CDR3: CASSFPTAGMNTEAFF; DNA: TGTGCCAGCAGCTTCCCCACGGCGGGGATGAACACTGAAGCTTTCTTT
V: TRBV7-2; D: .; size: .; J: TRBJ2-4; CDR3: CASSLTFSSIQYF; DNA: TGTGCCAGCAGCTTAACCTTCAGTAGCATTCAGTACTTC
V: TRBV7-2; D: TRBD1; size: .; J: TRBJ1-2; CDR3: CASSLPGGQGRGGYTF; DNA: TGTGCCAGCAGCCTCCCGGGGGGACAGGGGAGAGGTGGCTACACCTTC
V: TRBV19; D: .; size: .; J: TRBJ2-1; CDR3: CASSILSGLSSGEQFF; DNA: TGTGCCAGTAGTATCCTTTCGGGTCTGTCGTCCGGTGAGCAGTTCTTC
V: TRBV5-1; D: .; size: .; J: TRBJ2-3; CDR3: CASSLEGREDTDTQYF; DNA: TGCGCCAGCAGCTTGGAAGGGCGTGAGGACACAGATACGCAGTATTTT
V: TRBV29-1; D: .; size: once; J: TRBJ1-3; CDR3: CSVSWGGLSGNTIYF; DNA: TGCAGCGTCTCCTGGGGGGGGTTATCTGGAAACACCATATATTTT
V: TRBV5-6; D: .; size: once; J: TRBJ2-3; CDR3: CASSTTGTDTQYF; DNA: TGTGCCAGCAGCACCACAGGGACAGATACGCAGTATTTT
V: TRBV5-1; D: .; size: .; J: TRBJ1-5; CDR3: CASSSGGDQPQHF; DNA: TGCGCCAGCAGCTCTGGAGGGGATCAGCCCCAGCATTTT
V: TRBV7-2; D: .; size: .; J: TRBJ2-1; CDR3: CASSLVSRERTGNEQFF; DNA: TGTGCCAGCAGCTTAGTCTCACGGGAGAGGACGGGGAATGAGCAGTTCTTC
V: TRBV30; D: .; size: once; J: TRBJ1-1; CDR3: CAWSVGQGQNTEAFF; DNA: TGTGCCTGGAGTGTAGGGCAGGGGCAGAACACTGAAGCTTTCTTT
V: TRBV9; D: .; size: .; J: TRBJ2-2; CDR3: CASSRGGSNTGELFF; DNA: TGTGCCAGCAGCCGAGGAGGTTCGAACACCGGGGAGCTGTTTTTT
V: TRBV18; D: TRBD1; size: once; J: TRBJ2-7; CDR3: CASSPLDRGSSYEQYF; DNA: TGTGCCAGCTCACCACTCGACAGGGGTAGCTCCTACGAGCAGTACTTC
V: TRBV7-2; D: TRBD1; size: once; J: TRBJ2-5; CDR3: CAIDGQDQETQYF; DNA: TGTGCCATCGACGGACAGGACCAAGAGACCCAGTACTTC
V: TRBV7-9; D: .; size: .; J: TRBJ2-2; CDR3: CASSRELGELFF; DNA: TGTGCCAGCAGCCGAGAACTCGGGGAGCTGTTTTTT
V: TRBV6-1; D: TRBD1; size: .; J: TRBJ2-7; CDR3: CASSSLTGGSYEQYF; DNA: TGTGCCAGCAGTTCGCTGACAGGGGGCTCCTACGAGCAGTACTTC
V: TRBV29-1; D: TRBD1; size: .; J: TRBJ1-1; CDR3: CSVRDRAEAFF; DNA: TGCAGCGTCCGGGACAGAGCTGAAGCTTTCTTT
V: TRBV20-1; D: .; size: .; J: TRBJ1-3; CDR3: CSARSGRVSGNTIYF; DNA: TGCAGTGCTAGGAGTGGACGGGTCTCTGGAAACACCATATATTTT
V: TRBV30; D: .; size: .; J: TRBJ1-2; CDR3: CAWSYPGVEGYTF; DNA: TGTGCCTGGAGTTATCCAGGAGTAGAAGGCTACACCTTC
V: TRBV23-1; D: TRBD1; size: .; J: TRBJ1-4; CDR3: CASSQGLRDRRPDTTNEKLFF; DNA: TGCGCCAGCAGTCAGGGACTCCGGGACAGGAGACCCGATACAACTAATGAAAAACTGTTTTTT
V: TRBV5-1; D: TRBD2; size: .; J: TRBJ2-3; CDR3: CASSSIMRAGGRTDTQYF; DNA: TGCGCCAGCAGCTCTATTATGCGAGCGGGGGGCCGCACAGATACGCAGTATTTT
V: TRBV7-9; D: TRBD1; size: .; J: TRBJ2-7; CDR3: CASRSTGDSYEQYF; DNA: TGTGCCAGCAGATCAACAGGGGATAGCTACGAGCAGTACTTC
V: TRBV14; D: .; size: once; J: TRBJ2-7; CDR3: CASSPQFRIYEQYF; DNA: TGTGCCAGCAGCCCCCAATTTCGGATCTACGAGCAGTACTTC
V: TRBV7-9; D: TRBD1; size: .; J: TRBJ1-6; CDR3: CASSLAGQTNSPLHF; DNA: TGTGCCAGCAGCTTAGCGGGACAGACTAATTCACCCCTCCACTTT
V: TRBV7-9; D: .; size: .; J: TRBJ2-1; CDR3: CASSSALMDEQFF; DNA: TGTGCCAGCAGCTCAGCGTTGATGGATGAGCAGTTCTTC
V: TRBV7-2; D: .; size: .; J: TRBJ1-2; CDR3: CASSLAPAAISVYGYTF; DNA: TGTGCCAGCAGCTTAGCGCCGGCCGCAATTTCGGTCTATGGCTACACCTTC
V: TRBV4-2; D: TRBD1; size: .; J: TRBJ2-2; CDR3: CASSRPRGPGELFF; DNA: TGTGCCAGCAGCCGGCCAAGGGGGCCCGGGGAGCTGTTTTTT
V: TRBV10-3; D: .; size: .; J: TRBJ1-3; CDR3: CAISESPRRGGNTIYF; DNA: TGTGCCATCAGTGAGTCTCCCCGGAGAGGGGGAAACACCATATATTTT
V: TRBV6-1; D: .; size: .; J: TRBJ2-1; CDR3: CASRRVSQGASDEQFF; DNA: TGTGCCAGCAGACGAGTAAGCCAAGGGGCTTCGGATGAGCAGTTCTTC
V: TRBV7-2; D: .; size: .; J: TRBJ2-5; CDR3: CASSLAGTSRRETQYF; DNA: TGTGCCAGCAGCTTAGCCGGGACCTCAAGAAGAGAGACCCAGTACTTC
V: TRBV5-5; D: .; size: .; J: TRBJ1-6; CDR3: CASSPGPNSPLHF; DNA: TGTGCCAGCAGCCCGGGACCTAATTCACCCCTCCACTTT
V: TRBV9; D: .; size: .; J: TRBJ1-1; CDR3: CASSVMANTEAFF; DNA: TGTGCCAGCAGCGTTATGGCGAACACTGAAGCTTTCTTT
V: TRBV10-3; D: .; size: .; J: TRBJ1-5; CDR3: CAISDRLNQPQHF; DNA: TGTGCCATCAGTGATCGTCTCAATCAGCCCCAGCATTTT
V: TRBV12-3/TRBV12-4; D: TRBD2; size: .; J: TRBJ2-6; CDR3: CASSLPGTSGLAGANVLTF; DNA: TGTGCCAGCAGCCTCCCGGGGACTAGCGGGCTAGCTGGGGCCAACGTCCTGACTTTC
V: TRBV5-1; D: .; size: .; J: TRBJ2-1; CDR3: CASSLGIFQNEQFF; DNA: TGCGCCAGCAGCTTGGGTATCTTCCAGAATGAGCAGTTCTTC
V: TRBV7-9; D: TRBD1; size: .; J: TRBJ1-1; CDR3: CASSWTGQGAGEAFF; DNA: TGTGCCAGCAGCTGGACGGGACAGGGGGCTGGTGAAGCTTTCTTT